The 10 T cell receptor beta chains below come from one sample, sequenced in a study of T cell repertoires in cytomegalovirus infection. TCRdb itself ran the reads through MiXCR, one entry per CDR3 protein. The table has fewer than 200,000 distinct CDR3 sequences, approximately 19% seen once. The sample was PBMCs. The receptors stem from a human donor in good health (CMV status not recorded). Some clones in this sample may be carry-over from other donors' samples.

The table lists this clonotype with a few counts. The chain is built from TRBV7-9 and TRBJ2-5; TRBD2 is a possible D gene (7 bases). The germline CDR1 and CDR2 sequences are SEHNR and FQNEAQ (reference sequence). The CDR3 consists of 15 residues. V shed 7 bases and J shed 2 bases, with 17 bases lying between them. CDR3: CASTAWEGVQETQYF. The DNA for the CDR3 is TGTGCCAGCACCGCTTGGGAGGGGGTACAAGAGACCCAGTACTTC.

This clonotype has at least ten counts. The chain is built from TRBV7-2 and TRBJ2-5; TRBD1 aligns across 8 bases. The CDR3 covers 13 residues. V trimming: 6 bases; J trimming: 5 bases; junction bases outside the gene matches: 5. Germline lookup yields CDR1 SGHTA and CDR2 FQGNSA. The CDR3 bases are TGTGCCAGCAGTCGACAGGGGACGGAGACCCAGTACTTC. The encoded protein is CASSRQGTETQYF.

The chain couples TRBV12-3 or TRBV12-4 to TRBJ1-1; D is uncertain. V was shortened by 5 bases and J by 4 bases, with 20 bases between the two germline ends. This CDR3 is 16 amino acids long. CDR3 bases: TGTGCCAGCAGTCAAACCCGACGGGTGCCGGGCACTGAAGCTTTCTTT. Translated: CASSQTRRVPGTEAFF.

This clonotype was counted only a few times. The chain links TRBV5-6 to TRBJ1-3, with 7 bases lining up with TRBD1. The CDR3 covers 14 residues. After removal of 3 bases from V and 3 bases from J, the junction contained 3 bases not matched to a gene. The germline V gene has CDR1 SGHDT and CDR2 YYEEEE. CDR3 nucleotide sequence: TGTGCCAGCAGCTCAACAGGGGTTGGAAACACCATATATTTT. Translated: CASSSTGVGNTIYF.

There are a few counts of this clonotype. The rearrangement joins TRBV11-1 to TRBJ2-7, with 11 bases aligning to TRBD2. Germline assignment: CDR1 SGHAT and CDR2 FQDESV (reference sequence). This CDR3 spans 16 amino acids. J gave up 4 bases and V 4 bases, and 9 bases lay outside the gene matches. This CDR3 is CASSSRLAGQQYEQYF. As DNA, the CDR3 is TGTGCCAGCAGCTCGCGACTAGCGGGACAGCAATACGAGCAGTACTTC.

This rearrangement joins TRBV20-1 to TRBJ2-1; TRBD2 aligns across 8 bases. This CDR3 is built from 15 residues. From germline, CDR1 is DFQATT and CDR2 SNEGSKA (reference sequence). Germline trimming cut 6 bases from V and 7 bases from J; bases unmatched to any gene: 14. The CDR3 loop reads CSAELAGPTRNEQFF. CDR3 nucleotide sequence: TGCAGTGCCGAATTAGCGGGACCTACGCGGAATGAGCAGTTCTTC.

This clonotype has a handful of counts. V usage is TRBV6-1 and J usage is TRBJ2-3; 7 nucleotides align to TRBD2. This CDR3 is built from 16 residues. V trimming: 5 bases; J trimming: 4 bases; junction bases outside the gene matches: 12. Per germline, CDR1 MNHNS and CDR2 SASEGT. CDR3 residues: CASSPGGGVQADTQYF. CDR3 DNA sequence: TGTGCCAGCAGTCCCGGCGGGGGAGTTCAGGCAGATACGCAGTATTTT.

This clonotype was picked up many times. This chain links TRBV7-2 with TRBJ2-1; TRBD2 matches 16 bases. Trimming removed 2 bases from V and 4 bases from J; junction bases left unmatched: 20. The germline CDR1 and CDR2 sequences are SGHTA and FQGNSA. This CDR3 has 23 residues. The DNA for the CDR3 is TGTGCCAGCAGCTTACCCGCGGGACTAGCGGGAGGGGCCCGCTTACCTTCATACAATGAGCAGTTCTTC. This sequence encodes CASSLPAGLAGGARLPSYNEQFF.

The table lists this clonotype with a few counts. The chain recombines TRBV7-2 with TRBJ2-2, with 8 bases aligning to TRBD2. The CDR3 length is 17 residues. The ends lost 5 bases at V and 1 base at J; junction bases unmatched: 9. Germline V gene lookup returns CDR1 SGHTA and CDR2 FQGNSA. The CDR3 here is CASSNPGGGVNTGELFF. The CDR3 DNA follows: TGTGCCAGCAGCAATCCGGGGGGGGGGGTGAACACCGGGGAGCTGTTTTTT.

The gene calls are TRBV19 and TRBJ2-2, with 8 bases aligning to TRBD2. Losses at the gene ends were 3 bases for V and 5 bases for J; bases not matched to a gene: 8. The CDR3 sequence is 16 residues long. Germline V gene lookup returns CDR1 LNHDA and CDR2 SQIVND (reference sequence). CDR3 region: CASSIPRGGRTGELFF. Here the CDR3 DNA reads TGTGCCAGTAGTATCCCCCGGGGGGGCCGAACCGGGGAGCTGTTTTTT.